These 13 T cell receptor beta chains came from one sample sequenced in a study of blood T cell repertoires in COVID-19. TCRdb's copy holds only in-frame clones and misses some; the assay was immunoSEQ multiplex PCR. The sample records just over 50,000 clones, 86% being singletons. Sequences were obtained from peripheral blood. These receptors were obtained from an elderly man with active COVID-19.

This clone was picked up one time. DNA for the CDR3: TGTGCCAGCAGAGTCGGACAGAGACCCGACTATGGCTACACCTTC. This translates into CASRVGQRPDYGYTF. V gene TRBV6-5 combines with J gene TRBJ1-2; the D gene is possibly TRBD1 (6 bases). The germline gives CDR1 MNHEY, CDR2 SVGAGI. The CDR3 spans 15 residues. Trimming shortened V by 6 bases and J by 3 bases, and 17 bases separated the two germline ends.

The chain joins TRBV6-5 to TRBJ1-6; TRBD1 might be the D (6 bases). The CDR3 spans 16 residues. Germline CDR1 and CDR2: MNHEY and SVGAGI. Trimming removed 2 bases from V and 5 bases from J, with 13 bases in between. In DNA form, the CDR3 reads TGTGCCAGCAGTTACAGAGGACAGCCGGATAATTCACCCCTCCACTTT. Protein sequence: CASSYRGQPDNSPLHF.

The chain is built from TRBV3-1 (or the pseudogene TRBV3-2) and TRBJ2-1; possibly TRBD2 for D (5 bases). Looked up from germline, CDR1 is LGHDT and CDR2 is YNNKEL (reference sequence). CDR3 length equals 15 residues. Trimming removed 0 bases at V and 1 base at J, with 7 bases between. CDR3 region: CASSQDSGSYNEQFF. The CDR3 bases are TGTGCCAGCAGCCAAGATTCGGGATCCTACAATGAGCAGTTCTTC.

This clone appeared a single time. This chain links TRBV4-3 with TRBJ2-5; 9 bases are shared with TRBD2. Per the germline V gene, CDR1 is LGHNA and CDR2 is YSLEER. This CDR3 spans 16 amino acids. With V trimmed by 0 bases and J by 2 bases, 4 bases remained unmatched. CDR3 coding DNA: TGCGCCAGCAGCCAAGATCTAGCGGGATCACAAGAGACCCAGTACTTC. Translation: CASSQDLAGSQETQYF.

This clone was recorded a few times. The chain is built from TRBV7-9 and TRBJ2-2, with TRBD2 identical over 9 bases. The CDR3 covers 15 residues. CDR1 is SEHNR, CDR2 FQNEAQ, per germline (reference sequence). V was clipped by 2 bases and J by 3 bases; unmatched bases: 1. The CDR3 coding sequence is TGTGCCAGCAGCTTACGGACTAGCGACACCGGGGAGCTGTTTTTT. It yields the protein CASSLRTSDTGELFF.

Here the CDR3 DNA reads TGTGCCAGCAGCTTAGGGACTATACTTGGGGATACGCAGTATTTT. It is translated as CASSLGTILGDTQYF. The rearrangement joins TRBV7-2 to TRBJ2-3, with D perhaps TRBD2 (6 bases). The V gene lost 1 base and the J gene lost 6 bases, with 14 bases spanning the gap. This CDR3 region has 15 residues. Germline CDR1 SGHTA, CDR2 FQGNSA.

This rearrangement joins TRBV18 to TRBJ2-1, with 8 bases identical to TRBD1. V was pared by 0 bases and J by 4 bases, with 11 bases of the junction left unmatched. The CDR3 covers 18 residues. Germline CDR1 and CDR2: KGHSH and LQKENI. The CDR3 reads CASSPPRGQGGWYNEQFF. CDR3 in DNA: TGTGCCAGCTCACCACCTAGAGGACAGGGTGGTTGGTACAATGAGCAGTTCTTC.

The CDR3, as DNA: TGTGCCAGCTCGCATGGACAGGGCTCCTCTGGAAACACCATATATTTT. Protein: CASSHGQGSSGNTIYF. The V and J genes are TRBV18 and TRBJ1-3, with TRBD1 matching 8 bases. Germline trimming cut 6 bases from V and 0 bases from J; bases unmatched to any gene: 7. Germline loops: CDR1 KGHSH, CDR2 LQKENI. The CDR3 extends over 16 amino acids.

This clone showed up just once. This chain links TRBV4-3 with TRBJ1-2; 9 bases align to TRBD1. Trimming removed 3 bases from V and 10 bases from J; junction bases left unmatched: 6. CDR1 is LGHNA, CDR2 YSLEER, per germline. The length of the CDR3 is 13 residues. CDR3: CASSQTGGRDYTF. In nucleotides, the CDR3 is TGCGCCAGCAGCCAGACAGGGGGAAGGGACTACACCTTC.

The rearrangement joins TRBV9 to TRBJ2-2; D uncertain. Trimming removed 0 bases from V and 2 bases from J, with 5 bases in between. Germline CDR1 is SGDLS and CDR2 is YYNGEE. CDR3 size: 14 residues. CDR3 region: CASSVVPNTGELFF. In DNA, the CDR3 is TGTGCCAGCAGCGTAGTTCCAAACACCGGGGAGCTGTTTTTT.

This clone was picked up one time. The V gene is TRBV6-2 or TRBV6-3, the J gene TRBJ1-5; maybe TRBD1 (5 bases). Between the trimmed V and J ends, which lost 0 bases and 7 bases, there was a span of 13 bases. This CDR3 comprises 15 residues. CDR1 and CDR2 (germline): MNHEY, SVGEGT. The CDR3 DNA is TGTGCCAGCAGTTACTCGGCCAGGGAAGGGCAGCCCCAGCATTTT. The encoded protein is CASSYSAREGQPQHF.

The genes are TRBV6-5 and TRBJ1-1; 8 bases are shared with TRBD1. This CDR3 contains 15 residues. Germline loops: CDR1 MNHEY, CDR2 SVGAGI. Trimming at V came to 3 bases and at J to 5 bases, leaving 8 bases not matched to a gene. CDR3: CASSYSRGRGTEAFF. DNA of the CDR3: TGTGCCAGCAGTTATTCCAGGGGGCGTGGAACTGAAGCTTTCTTT.

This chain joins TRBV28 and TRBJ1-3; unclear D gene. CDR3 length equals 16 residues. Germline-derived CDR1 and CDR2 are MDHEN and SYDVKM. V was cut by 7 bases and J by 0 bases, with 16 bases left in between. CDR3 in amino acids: CASKGAGTSSGNTIYF. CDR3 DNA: TGTGCCAGCAAAGGTGCGGGTACCTCCTCTGGAAACACCATATATTTT.